What follows are 17 T cell receptor beta chains derived from one specimen sequenced in a study of beta chain features in type 1 diabetes. The entirety of the isolated RNA underwent reverse transcription, so expressed TCRB transcripts were sequenced. Profiled with immunoSEQ multiplex PCR; TCRdb holds only in-frame clones, not every one. The top ten clones hold approximately 0.69% of a sample with approximately 150,000 clones, roughly 10% of them seen once. Sequenced material: central memory CD4+ T cells from blood. These receptors were collected from a woman aged 40 to 50 in good health.

Written as DNA, the CDR3 is TGCGCCAGCAGCTTGGGGGACGGACAGGATGGCTACACCTTC. Its protein is CASSLGDGQDGYTF. The chain uses TRBV5-1 and TRBJ1-2, with 7 bases matching TRBD1. CDR3 size: 14 residues. Losses at the gene ends were 0 bases for V and 6 bases for J; bases not matched to a gene: 5. Per germline, CDR1 SGHRS and CDR2 YFSETQ.

This sequence joins TRBV27 and TRBJ1-2; D remains unclear. This CDR3 comprises 15 residues. From germline, CDR1 is MNHEY and CDR2 SMNVEV (reference sequence). V dropped 6 bases and J dropped 2 bases, with 16 bases sitting between them. The CDR3 DNA reads as TGTGCCAGCAGCCACCATACAGAACCCAACTATGGCTACACCTTC. This sequence encodes CASSHHTEPNYGYTF.

This clone occurred many times. CDR3 bases: TGTGCCAGCAGCGTACGGCAGACTAGCACAGATACGCAGTATTTT. Amino acid sequence: CASSVRQTSTDTQYF. V is TRBV9 and J is TRBJ2-3, with D uncertain. V lost 1 base to trimming and J lost 0 bases, with 9 bases between them. This CDR3 comprises 15 residues. The germline V gene encodes CDR1 SGDLS and CDR2 YYNGEE.

This clone was counted between two and nine times. The chain joins TRBV14 to TRBJ1-6; the D gene is possibly TRBD1 (5 bases). Trimming took off 4 bases at V and 9 bases at J, with 22 bases between the two ends. The CDR3 length is 17 residues. Germline assignment: CDR1 SGHDN and CDR2 FVKESK. In DNA form, the CDR3 reads TGTGCCAGCAGCCCCCCCCCGCAGGGTCGGGGAGGTTCACCCCTCCACTTT. It codes for CASSPPPQGRGGSPLHF.

This clone was recorded a few times. The genes are TRBV5-6 and TRBJ2-7; 8 nucleotides match TRBD1. From germline, CDR1 is SGHDT and CDR2 YYEEEE. The CDR3 is 13 residues long. The V and J ends lost 4 bases and 5 bases, in that order; junction bases with no gene match: 5. This CDR3 is CASSGQGKNEQYF. In DNA form, the CDR3 reads TGTGCCAGCAGCGGACAGGGAAAAAACGAGCAGTACTTC.

The gene calls are TRBV6-5 and TRBJ2-3, with D hard to call. Germline loops: CDR1 MNHEY, CDR2 SVGAGI. The germline V and J ends were trimmed by 5 bases and 6 bases, with 15 bases remaining between them. The CDR3 sequence is 14 residues long. DNA for the CDR3: TGTGCCAGCAGTGAGACTCTTGGGTTGGATACGCAGTATTTT. Translated: CASSETLGLDTQYF.

The chain links TRBV28 to TRBJ2-3, with D possibly being TRBD2 (6 bases). Trimming cost V 4 bases and J 8 bases, with 13 bases left between them. The CDR3 consists of 13 residues. CDR1 MDHEN and CDR2 SYDVKM come from the germline V gene. The chain's CDR3 is CASSSSEAGTQYF. The DNA for the CDR3 is TGTGCCAGCAGTTCCTCCGAAGCGGGTACGCAGTATTTT.

The sample holds a few counts of this clone. The chain combines TRBV27 with TRBJ2-5; 7 nucleotides line up with TRBD1. CDR3 size: 17 residues. Germline CDR1 reads MNHEY; CDR2 reads SMNVEV (reference sequence). The junction had 12 bases not matched to a gene; V was cut back by 0 bases and J by 5 bases. The CDR3 sequence is CASSLSPTGHPGETQYF. CDR3 DNA sequence: TGTGCCAGCAGTTTATCGCCGACAGGGCACCCCGGGGAGACCCAGTACTTC.

This clone was counted at least ten times. The CDR3 nucleotides are TGTGCCAGCAGTTCAGCGGGGGGAACCTACGAGCAGTACTTC. Translating it yields CASSSAGGTYEQYF. The V call is TRBV7-2, the J call TRBJ2-7, with TRBD2 matching over 9 bases. The germline gives CDR1 SGHTA, CDR2 FQGNSA. V lost 6 bases and J lost 2; bases outside the gene matches: 5. This CDR3 spans 14 amino acids.

The J gene is TRBJ2-2, the V gene TRBV7-7, with 8 bases aligning to TRBD2. With V trimmed by 6 bases and J by 5 bases, 8 bases remained unmatched. Per the germline V gene, CDR1 is SSHAT and CDR2 is FNYEAQ (reference sequence). CDR3 length: 15 amino acids. CDR3 DNA: TGTGCCAGCAGTCCGTGGCGGGGGGAGACCGGGGAGCTGTTTTTT. Protein sequence: CASSPWRGETGELFF.

V is TRBV5-8 and J is TRBJ1-2; D is possibly TRBD1 (5 bases). CDR1 is SGHTS and CDR2 is YDEGEE in the germline V gene. The length of the CDR3 is 15 residues. V lost 0 bases and J 7 bases, leaving 16 bases between the germline ends. The CDR3 coding sequence is TGTGCCAGCAGCTTGGGCAGGGTTAATATAGGTGGCTACACCTTC. Its translation is CASSLGRVNIGGYTF.

This clone has ten or more counts. The chain couples TRBV18 to TRBJ2-4, with TRBD2 identical over 11 bases. CDR1 KGHSH and CDR2 LQKENI come from the germline V gene. J was trimmed by 5 bases and V by 0 bases; bases with no gene match: 9. This CDR3 is 18 amino acids long. In nucleotides, the CDR3 is TGTGCCAGCTCACCACCGGGCCTAGCGGGGGGAACTGAAAACATTCAGTACTTC. Protein sequence: CASSPPGLAGGTENIQYF.

This rearrangement joins TRBV11-2 to TRBJ2-2; TRBD2 agrees at 12 bases. V lost 3 bases to trimming and J lost 5 bases; unmatched junction nucleotides: 7. Germline assignment: CDR1 SGHAT and CDR2 FQNNGV. The CDR3 runs to 17 residues. CDR3 in DNA: TGTGCCAGCAGCTTGAGCCTAGCGGGGGGGCAAACCGGGGAGCTGTTTTTT. As protein: CASSLSLAGGQTGELFF.

The chain uses TRBV19 and TRBJ1-2, with 8 bases matching TRBD1. The CDR3 is 13 amino acids. After removal of 2 bases from V and 6 bases from J, the junction contained 2 bases not matched to a gene. The germline V gene has CDR1 LNHDA and CDR2 SQIVND (reference sequence). The DNA of the CDR3 is TGTGCCAGTAGTATACAGGGGGCAGATGGCTACACCTTC. Translation: CASSIQGADGYTF.

V and J are TRBV5-1 and TRBJ2-2; 8 positions agree with TRBD1. Germline V gene lookup returns CDR1 SGHRS and CDR2 YFSETQ. The V gene end was trimmed by 3 bases and the J gene end by 7 bases; junction bases not matched to a gene: 11. This CDR3 comprises 16 residues. The CDR3 spells CASSSGQGFLGGELFF. The DNA of the CDR3 is TGCGCCAGCAGCTCCGGACAGGGATTCCTAGGCGGGGAGCTGTTTTTT.

The CDR3 is CASSLVAGGPNEQFF. The CDR3 DNA reads TGTGCCAGCAGCTTAGTAGCGGGGGGGCCCAATGAGCAGTTCTTC. The chain couples TRBV7-7 to TRBJ2-1; 11 bases are shared with TRBD2. The CDR3 contains 15 residues. Germline V gene sequence: CDR1 SSHAT, CDR2 FNYEAQ (reference sequence). The J segment lost 6 bases and the V segment lost 1 base, leaving 2 bases of the junction unmatched. The variable domain in full, with the rest retrieved from reference TRBV7-7 and TRBJ2-1, is GAGVSQSPRYKVTKRGQDVTLRCDPISSHATLYWYQQALGQGPEFLTYFNYEAQPDKSGLPSDRFSAERPEGSISTLTIQRTEQRDSAMYRCASSLVAGGPNEQFFGPGTRLTVL.

This clone was seen a handful of times. The chain uses TRBV6-6 and TRBJ2-2, with a possible D match to TRBD1 (6 bases). There are 16 residues in the CDR3. CDR1 is MNHNY, CDR2 SVGAGI, per germline (reference sequence). The V end lost 3 bases, the J end lost 8 bases, and 19 bases lay between the germline ends. CDR3 in DNA: TGTGCCAGCAGTTATCCTCCCGGGACAAGTTCGGGGGAGCTGTTTTTT. This translates into CASSYPPGTSSGELFF.